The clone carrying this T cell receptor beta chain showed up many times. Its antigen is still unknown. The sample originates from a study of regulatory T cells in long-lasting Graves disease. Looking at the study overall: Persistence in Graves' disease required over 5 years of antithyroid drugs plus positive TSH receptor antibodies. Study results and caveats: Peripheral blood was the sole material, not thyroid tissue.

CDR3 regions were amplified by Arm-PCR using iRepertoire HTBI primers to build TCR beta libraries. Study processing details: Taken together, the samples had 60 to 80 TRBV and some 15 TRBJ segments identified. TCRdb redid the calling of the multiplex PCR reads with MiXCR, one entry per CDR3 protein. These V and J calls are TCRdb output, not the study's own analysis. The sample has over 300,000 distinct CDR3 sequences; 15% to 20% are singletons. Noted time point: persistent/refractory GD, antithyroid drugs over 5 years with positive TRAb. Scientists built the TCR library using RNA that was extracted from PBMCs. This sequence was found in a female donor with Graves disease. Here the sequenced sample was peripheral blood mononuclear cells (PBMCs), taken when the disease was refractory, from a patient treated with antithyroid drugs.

This CDR3 is CASSLRGATYEQYF. The CDR3 coding sequence is TGTGCCAGCAGTTTAAGGGGGGCAACCTACGAGCAGTACTTC. The rearrangement links TRBV28 to TRBJ2-7; D may be TRBD1 or TRBD2 (6 bases each). Trimming took off 2 bases at V and 2 bases at J, with 10 bases between the two ends. CDR3 length equals 14 residues. CDR1 MDHEN and CDR2 SYDVKM come from the germline V gene.